A selection of T cell receptor beta chains follows, all from one sample in a study of blood T cell repertoires in COVID-19. Clones were read by immunoSEQ multiplex PCR, and TCRdb kept only the in-frame ones, dropping some. The sample carries approximately 120,000 clones, roughly 85% recorded once. What was sequenced was peripheral blood. These receptors were taken from a human donor in a cohort sampled during active COVID-19. Each CDR3 is given with its conserved first and last residue. Each record gives: J gene, clone size, V gene, D gene, CDR3 protein, CDR3 DNA. A D gene is named only where the DNA matches it firmly. Expanded clones get a size class; other rows say once, few or many, or leave the size out.

>TRBJ1-5|NA|TRBV19|TRBD1
CASNDRVHRYSNQPQHF
TGTGCCAGTAACGACAGGGTACACCGCTATAGCAATCAGCCCCAGCATTTT
>TRBJ1-6|NA|TRBV10-3|NA
CAISMDRAHNSPLHF
TGTGCCATCAGTATGGACAGAGCCCATAATTCACCCCTCCACTTT
>TRBJ1-1|NA|TRBV19|NA
CASIGTGWGTEAFF
TGTGCCAGTATAGGGACTGGTTGGGGCACTGAAGCTTTCTTT
>TRBJ1-1|NA|TRBV6-6|NA
CASSGGNTEAFF
TGTGCCAGCAGCGGAGGGAACACTGAAGCTTTCTTT
>TRBJ1-1|once|TRBV5-6|NA
CASSFMTEDTAFF
TGTGCCAGCAGCTTTATGACGGAGGATACAGCTTTCTTT
>TRBJ2-5|NA|TRBV3-1/TRBV3-2|TRBD2
CASMVSGRAGETQYF
TGTGCCAGCATGGTTAGCGGGAGGGCGGGGGAGACCCAGTACTTC
>TRBJ2-3|NA|TRBV14|NA
CASSQGQVIRTDTQYF
TGTGCCAGCAGCCAAGGACAGGTGATCCGCACAGATACGCAGTATTTT
>TRBJ2-1|NA|TRBV5-6|TRBD1
CASSRRDRGTNEQFF
TGTGCCAGCAGCCGCCGGGACAGGGGCACCAATGAGCAGTTCTTC
>TRBJ1-1|NA|TRBV4-3|TRBD1
CASSLSTGGWTEAFF
TGCGCCAGCAGCCTTTCGACAGGGGGCTGGACTGAAGCTTTCTTT
>TRBJ1-1|few|TRBV20-1|NA
CSARWGVGAFF
TGCAGTGCTAGGTGGGGGGTAGGGGCTTTCTTT
>TRBJ1-2|NA|TRBV30|TRBD1
CAFWTGDGNGYTF
TGTGCCTTTTGGACAGGGGATGGGAATGGCTACACCTTC
>TRBJ2-3|NA|TRBV13|NA
CASSQPSGGDTQYF
TGTGCCAGCAGCCAACCCTCCGGAGGGGATACGCAGTATTTT
>TRBJ1-2|NA|TRBV2|TRBD1
CASTSEGTGGGYTF
TGTGCCAGCACTTCGGAGGGGACAGGAGGGGGCTACACCTTC
>TRBJ2-3|NA|TRBV6-1|NA
CASSEVQLNTDTQYF
TGTGCCAGCAGTGAAGTACAGCTTAACACAGATACGCAGTATTTT
>TRBJ2-3|few|TRBV4-3|TRBD2
CASSHTFGGRSSDTQYF
TGCGCCAGCAGCCATACCTTCGGCGGGAGGTCGTCAGATACGCAGTATTTT
>TRBJ2-3|NA|TRBV7-2|TRBD2
CASSSSLLAGATDTQYF
TGTGCCAGCAGCTCCAGCTTACTAGCGGGGGCTACAGATACGCAGTATTTT
>TRBJ1-4|NA|TRBV3-1/TRBV3-2|TRBD1
CASSQYEGQGNEKLFF
TGTGCCAGCAGCCAATATGAGGGACAGGGAAATGAAAAACTGTTTTTT
>TRBJ2-3|NA|TRBV19|NA
CASSRQSTDTQYF
TGTGCCAGTAGTAGGCAGTCCACAGATACGCAGTATTTT
>TRBJ2-5|NA|TRBV28|NA
CASSRQVIRVAQYF
TGTGCCAGCAGTCGACAGGTTATCAGGGTGGCCCAGTACTTC
>TRBJ2-7|NA|TRBV10-3|TRBD1
CAIGIGTGTYEQYF
TGTGCCATCGGTATCGGGACAGGGACTTACGAGCAGTACTTC
>TRBJ2-1|NA|TRBV7-9|NA
CASSLMGAEQFF
TGTGCCAGCAGCTTGATGGGGGCTGAGCAGTTCTTC
>TRBJ2-3|once|TRBV6-6|TRBD2
CASSFTSGSGDTQYF
TGTGCCAGCAGTTTCACTAGCGGGAGCGGAGATACGCAGTATTTT
>TRBJ1-2|NA|TRBV5-6|NA
CASSPRERTYGYTF
TGTGCCAGCAGCCCCCGGGAGCGTACGTATGGCTACACCTTC
>TRBJ1-6|once|TRBV25-1|TRBD1
CASSESGTGHSPLHF
TGTGCCAGCAGTGAATCCGGGACAGGCCATTCACCCCTCCACTTT
>TRBJ1-2|NA|TRBV27|TRBD1
CASDTPGQGYTF
TGTGCCAGCGATACCCCGGGACAGGGCTACACCTTC
>TRBJ1-1|NA|TRBV2|NA
CASSEAGNTEAFF
TGTGCCAGCAGTGAGGCGGGGAACACTGAAGCTTTCTTT
>TRBJ2-3|NA|TRBV5-6|TRBD2
CASRLLARGGTDTQYF
TGTGCCAGCAGGCTTCTAGCCCGGGGGGGCACAGATACGCAGTATTTT
>TRBJ2-1|few|TRBV7-9|TRBD2
CASSLAPSGSIYNEQFF
TGTGCCAGCAGCTTAGCCCCTAGCGGGAGTATATACAATGAGCAGTTCTTC
>TRBJ1-2|NA|TRBV7-9|NA
CASSLVAGGRFLGNYGYTF
TGTGCCAGCAGCTTAGTTGCCGGGGGGCGCTTCTTGGGTAACTATGGCTACACCTTC
>TRBJ1-2|once|TRBV6-1|TRBD1
CASSEGTGYPSNYGYTF
TGTGCCAGCAGTGAGGGGACAGGCTACCCTTCTAACTATGGCTACACCTTC
>TRBJ2-3|NA|TRBV6-6|NA
CASSNRGISTDTQYF
TGTGCCAGCAGCAACCGGGGAATTAGCACAGATACGCAGTATTTT
>TRBJ1-5|once|TRBV10-3|NA
CAISESLELLTVNQPQHF
TGTGCCATCAGTGAGTCCTTAGAGTTGTTGACAGTTAATCAGCCCCAGCATTTT
>TRBJ1-1|NA|TRBV10-3|NA
CAISVADPARTEAFF
TGTGCCATCAGTGTCGCCGACCCCGCGCGGACTGAAGCTTTCTTT
>TRBJ2-1|NA|TRBV29-1|NA
CSATNRFYNEQFF
TGCAGCGCGACTAACCGATTCTACAATGAGCAGTTCTTC
>TRBJ2-5|NA|TRBV21-1|NA
CASSKGTGEEETQYF
TGTGCCAGCAGCAAGGGGACAGGAGAAGAAGAGACCCAGTACTTC
>TRBJ2-7|NA|TRBV11-2|NA
CASSPQKLGSYEQYF
TGTGCCAGCAGCCCACAGAAACTAGGCTCCTACGAGCAGTACTTC
>TRBJ2-2|NA|TRBV7-2|NA
CASRNLGGRSTGELFF
TGTGCCAGCAGGAACCTTGGGGGCCGGAGCACCGGGGAGCTGTTTTTT
>TRBJ1-5|few|TRBV29-1|TRBD1
CSVSGQSSNQPQHF
TGCAGCGTCTCGGGACAGTCGAGCAATCAGCCCCAGCATTTT
>TRBJ1-1|NA|TRBV19|NA
CASSTTGYGDTEAFF
TGTGCCAGTAGTACTACAGGGTATGGGGACACTGAAGCTTTCTTT
>TRBJ2-1|NA|TRBV3-1/TRBV3-2|TRBD1
CASGATGKYNEQFF
TGTGCCAGCGGGGCGACAGGGAAATACAATGAGCAGTTCTTC
>TRBJ1-5|NA|TRBV7-2|NA
CASSRGGAGIGNQPQHF
TGTGCCAGCAGCCGCGGGGGGGCGGGAATAGGCAATCAGCCCCAGCATTTT
>TRBJ2-2|NA|TRBV7-9|NA
CASSPLDFGELFF
TGTGCCAGCAGCCCCTTAGACTTCGGGGAGCTGTTTTTT